The source of this T cell receptor (beta chain) is a study of human T cells and chemical hapten exposure. General study points: DPC sensitization left the count of TCRs above 1 in 1000 unchanged.

The V gene's germline CDR1 is MGHDK and CDR2 SYGVNS. This CDR3 has 14 amino acids. V was cut by 6 bases and J by 2 bases, with 14 bases left in between. Total RNA was isolated from unfractionated whole blood. As the library was built, unique molecular identifiers were attached to individual cDNA molecules. Each CDR3 protein is one row after TCRdb ran MiXCR on the 5' RACE reads. The sample includes about 140,000 distinct CDR3 sequences, 4.1% of them seen just once. This clonotype has ten or more counts. What it binds is not known. The sequence was obtained from a female donor in good health. The chain employs TRBV25-1 and TRBJ2-7; a possible D gene is TRBD2 (6 bases). The CDR3 DNA sequence: TGTGCCAGCAGCCCAGCGGAGGGGACCTACGAGCAGTACTTC. This sequence encodes CASSPAEGTYEQYF.